These T cell receptor beta chains were read from a single sample in a study of blood T cell repertoires in COVID-19. The method was immunoSEQ multiplex PCR; TCRdb's version includes in-frame clones alone and lacks a portion of them. The sample records about 170,000 clones, about 83% being singletons. Sequenced material: peripheral blood. The origin of the receptors is a woman of 80 years or more with acute or convalescent COVID-19. Each CDR3 is given with its conserved first and last residue. The D gene is left open where the match is weak. Size values are once, few and many counts, or a class for expanded clones, and some rows have none.

>TRBD1|TRBJ2-7|NA|TRBV5-6
CASSLVTGGLWYEQYF
TGTGCCAGCAGCTTGGTGACAGGGGGCCTCTGGTACGAGCAGTACTTC
>NA|TRBJ1-4|once|TRBV3-1/TRBV3-2
CASSPERGNSEKLFF
TGTGCCAGCAGCCCCGAAAGGGGGAATAGTGAAAAACTGTTTTTT
>NA|TRBJ1-4|NA|TRBV2
CAGGGDRNEKLFF
TGTGCCGGTGGAGGGGACCGAAATGAAAAACTGTTTTTT
>NA|TRBJ2-7|once|TRBV3-1/TRBV3-2
CASSALTGYSYEQYF
TGTGCCAGCAGCGCCCTGACAGGATACTCCTACGAGCAGTACTTC
>NA|TRBJ1-5|NA|TRBV19
CASSIAGGNQPQHF
TGTGCCAGTAGTATAGCAGGGGGCAATCAGCCCCAGCATTTT
>NA|TRBJ1-2|NA|TRBV4-1
CASSLNRQSNYGYTF
TGCGCCAGCAGCTTGAACCGACAGTCTAACTATGGCTACACCTTC
>TRBD1|TRBJ2-1|NA|TRBV27
CASSIPGTGGGGEQFF
TGTGCCAGCAGTATCCCCGGGACAGGGGGAGGAGGTGAGCAGTTCTTC
>TRBD2|TRBJ2-3|NA|TRBV27
CASSFVSGRGTDTQYF
TGTGCCAGCAGTTTCGTTAGCGGGAGAGGGACAGATACGCAGTATTTT
>NA|TRBJ1-4|few|TRBV5-1
CASSLSGSTNEKLFF
TGCGCCAGCAGCTTGTCGGGGTCAACTAATGAAAAACTGTTTTTT
>NA|TRBJ2-7|once|TRBV6-2/TRBV6-3
CASSRTAYEQYF
TGTGCCAGCAGCCGGACAGCCTACGAGCAGTACTTC
>NA|TRBJ1-1|few|TRBV18
CASSLRVDTEAFF
TGTGCCAGCTCACTTCGGGTGGACACTGAAGCTTTCTTT
>NA|TRBJ1-6|NA|TRBV9
CASSHSSGGGPSPLHF
TGTGCCAGCAGCCATTCCTCGGGGGGCGGACCTTCACCCCTCCACTTT
>TRBD2|TRBJ2-4|NA|TRBV3-1/TRBV3-2
CASSETSGGLAKNIQYF
TGTGCCAGCAGCGAGACTAGCGGGGGGCTAGCCAAAAACATTCAGTACTTC
>NA|TRBJ1-6|NA|TRBV7-2
CASSLAGAAAVSPLHF
TGTGCCAGCAGCTTAGCAGGGGCGGCGGCTGTTTCGCCCCTCCACTTT
>NA|TRBJ2-3|NA|TRBV19
CASSIITGSDTQYF
TGTGCCAGTAGTATAATTACAGGATCGGATACGCAGTATTTT
>NA|TRBJ2-1|NA|TRBV19
CASSINTGYEQFF
TGTGCCAGTAGTATAAATACAGGGTATGAGCAGTTCTTC
>TRBD2|TRBJ2-7|once|TRBV6-5
CASSSLAGGAHEQYF
TGTGCCAGCAGTTCCTTAGCGGGAGGGGCCCACGAGCAGTACTTC
>NA|TRBJ2-3|NA|TRBV7-2
CASSRVGAEADTQYF
TGTGCCAGCAGCCGGGTTGGGGCAGAGGCGGATACGCAGTATTTT
>TRBD2|TRBJ2-7|NA|TRBV5-1
CASSLGLAGVDEQYF
TGCGCCAGCAGCTTGGGCCTAGCGGGAGTCGACGAGCAGTACTTC
>NA|TRBJ2-2|NA|TRBV6-1
CASSEGRFSGELFF
TGTGCCAGCAGTGAAGGGAGGTTTAGCGGGGAGCTGTTTTTT
>TRBD1|TRBJ1-1|NA|TRBV5-1
CASSSNFQGAVGTEAFF
TGCGCCAGCAGCTCCAATTTCCAGGGGGCTGTGGGCACTGAAGCTTTCTTT
>TRBD2|TRBJ2-5|NA|TRBV4-2
CASSHGLAGGPEETQYF
TGTGCCAGCAGCCATGGACTAGCGGGGGGGCCGGAGGAGACCCAGTACTTC
>NA|TRBJ2-3|NA|TRBV11-3
CASSPGELGARAPQYF
TGTGCCAGCAGCCCCGGAGAGCTGGGGGCGAGAGCCCCGCAGTATTTT
>NA|TRBJ1-3|NA|TRBV7-9
CASSLVSGSAGNTIYF
TGTGCCAGCAGCTTAGTATCCGGTTCGGCTGGAAACACCATATATTTT
>NA|TRBJ1-2|NA|TRBV5-5
CASSLSLRESNYGYTF
TGTGCCAGCAGCTTGTCCCTCCGAGAGTCTAACTATGGCTACACCTTC
>TRBD1|TRBJ1-4|NA|TRBV19
CASRGDRGNEKLFF
TGTGCCAGTAGGGGGGACAGGGGCAATGAAAAACTGTTTTTT
>TRBD1|TRBJ2-1|few|TRBV2
CASSDRTGLSNEQFF
TGTGCCAGCAGTGATCGGACAGGGTTATCCAATGAGCAGTTCTTC
>NA|TRBJ2-1|NA|TRBV9
CASSPLASGGYNEQFF
TGTGCCAGCAGCCCCCTGGCGAGCGGCGGCTACAATGAGCAGTTCTTC
>TRBD2|TRBJ2-1|NA|TRBV18
CASSPSSGGYNEQFF
TGTGCCAGCTCACCATCTAGCGGGGGCTACAATGAGCAGTTCTTC
>NA|TRBJ2-7|NA|TRBV7-9
CASSLLGAYEQYF
TGTGCCAGCAGCTTATTGGGCGCCTACGAGCAGTACTTC
>TRBD1|TRBJ2-7|NA|TRBV6-5
CASTGQQIYEQYF
TGTGCCAGCACGGGACAGCAGATCTACGAGCAGTACTTC
>TRBD1|TRBJ1-5|NA|TRBV6-6
CASSRPGTGEYQPQHF
TGTGCCAGCAGTAGACCCGGGACAGGGGAATATCAGCCCCAGCATTTT
>TRBD2|TRBJ2-3|NA|TRBV9
CASSDGGTSTDTQYF
TGTGCCAGCAGCGACGGGGGGACTAGCACAGATACGCAGTATTTT
>TRBD2|TRBJ2-1|once|TRBV5-1
CASSLGSSGKAEQFF
TGCGCCAGCAGCTTGGGTAGTAGCGGGAAAGCTGAGCAGTTCTTC
>NA|TRBJ1-3|NA|TRBV4-1
CASSQEIWGHSGNTIYF
TGCGCCAGCAGCCAAGAGATCTGGGGGCACTCTGGAAACACCATATATTTT
>TRBD1|TRBJ1-1|NA|TRBV5-1
CASSPLRQGWNTEAFF
TGCGCCAGCAGCCCCCTGAGACAGGGGTGGAACACTGAAGCTTTCTTT
>NA|TRBJ2-1|NA|TRBV6-2/TRBV6-3
CASSYARLDGEKQFF
TGTGCCAGCAGTTATGCCCGACTAGATGGTGAAAAGCAGTTCTTC
>TRBD2|TRBJ2-7|NA|TRBV6-6
CASTLGGAGEQYF
TGTGCCAGCACCCTCGGGGGGGCGGGTGAGCAGTACTTC
>NA|TRBJ1-1|NA|TRBV19
CASGGSLNTEAFF
TGTGCCAGTGGCGGCAGTTTGAACACTGAAGCTTTCTTT
>NA|TRBJ1-1|NA|TRBV30
CAGDSDTEAFF
TGTGCCGGCGACTCTGACACTGAAGCTTTCTTT
>TRBD1|TRBJ1-5|NA|TRBV19
CATTRGQLGGNQPQHF
TGTGCCACCACGAGGGGACAGCTTGGGGGCAATCAGCCCCAGCATTTT
>TRBD2|TRBJ2-3|NA|TRBV11-2
CASSRSLAAGTDTQYF
TGTGCCAGCAGCCGAAGCCTAGCGGCTGGCACAGATACGCAGTATTTT
>TRBD1|TRBJ1-2|once|TRBV6-5
CASSRDSLLYGYTF
TGTGCCAGCAGTAGGGACAGCCTACTATATGGCTACACCTTC
>NA|TRBJ2-2|few|TRBV7-2
CASSPQVGNTGELFF
TGTGCCAGCAGCCCTCAGGTGGGGAACACCGGGGAGCTGTTTTTT
>NA|TRBJ1-5|NA|TRBV19
CASSIPDRPWPQHF
TGTGCCAGTAGTATACCCGACAGGCCCTGGCCCCAGCATTTT
>TRBD2|TRBJ2-1|NA|TRBV7-2
CASSLAGTSGSGGEQFF
TGTGCCAGCAGCTTAGCAGGGACTAGCGGGAGTGGTGGTGAGCAGTTCTTC